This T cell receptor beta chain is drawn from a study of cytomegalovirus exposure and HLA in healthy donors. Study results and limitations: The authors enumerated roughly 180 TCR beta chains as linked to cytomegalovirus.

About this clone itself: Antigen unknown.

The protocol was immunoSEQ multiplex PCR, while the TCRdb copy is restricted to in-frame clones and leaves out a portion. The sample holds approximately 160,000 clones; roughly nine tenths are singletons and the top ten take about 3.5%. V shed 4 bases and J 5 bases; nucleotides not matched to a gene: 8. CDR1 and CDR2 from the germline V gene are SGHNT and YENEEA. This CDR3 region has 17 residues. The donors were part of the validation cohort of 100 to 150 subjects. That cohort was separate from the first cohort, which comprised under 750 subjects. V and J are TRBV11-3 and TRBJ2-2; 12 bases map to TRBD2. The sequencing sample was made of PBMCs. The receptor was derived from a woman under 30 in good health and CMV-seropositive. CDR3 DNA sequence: TGTGCCAGCAGCTCCTTCGGACTAGCGGGACAGACCGGGGAGCTGTTTTTT. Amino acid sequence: CASSSFGLAGQTGELFF.